What follows describes a single TCR beta chain. The library targeted TCRbeta and was prepared with unique molecular identifiers. TCRdb ran MiXCR on the PCR reads and lists one entry per CDR3 protein. Among about 230,000 distinct CDR3 sequences, roughly 9% were seen once, and the ten largest hold around 6.2%. The sample belongs to a study of T-cell reconstitution after alpha-beta-depleted transplantation in children. Germline V gene lookup returns CDR1 DFQATT and CDR2 SNEGSKA (reference sequence). V gave up 3 bases and J gave up 4 bases, with 13 bases separating them. This CDR3 has 14 amino acids. This chain joins TRBV20-1 and TRBJ2-1; possibly TRBD1 for D (6 bases). This receptor was taken from a human donor who donated a stem cell graft to a child with acute lymphoblastic leukemia. The source was PBMCs from the stem cell graft donor, collected from the stem cell graft. The CDR3 nucleotides read TGCAGTGCTAGCACCCGGGACAAGTACAATGAGCAGTTCTTC. Translating gives CSASTRDKYNEQFF.